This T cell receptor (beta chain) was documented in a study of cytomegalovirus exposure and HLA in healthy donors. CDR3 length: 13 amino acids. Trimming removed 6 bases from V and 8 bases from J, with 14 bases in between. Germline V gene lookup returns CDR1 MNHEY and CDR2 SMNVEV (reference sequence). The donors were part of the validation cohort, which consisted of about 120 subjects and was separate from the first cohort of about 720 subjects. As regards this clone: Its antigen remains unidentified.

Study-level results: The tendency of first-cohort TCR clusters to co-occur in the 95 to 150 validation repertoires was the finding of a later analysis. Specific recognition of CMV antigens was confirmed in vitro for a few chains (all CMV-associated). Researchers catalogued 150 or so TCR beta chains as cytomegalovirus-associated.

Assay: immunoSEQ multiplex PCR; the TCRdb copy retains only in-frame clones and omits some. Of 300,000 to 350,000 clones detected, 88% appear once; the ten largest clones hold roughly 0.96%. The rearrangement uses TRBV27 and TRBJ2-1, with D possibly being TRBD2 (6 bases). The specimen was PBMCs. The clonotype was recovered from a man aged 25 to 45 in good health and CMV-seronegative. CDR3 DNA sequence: TGTGCCAGCAGCGGGACTCCACGGGATGAGCAGTTCTTC. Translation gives CASSGTPRDEQFF.